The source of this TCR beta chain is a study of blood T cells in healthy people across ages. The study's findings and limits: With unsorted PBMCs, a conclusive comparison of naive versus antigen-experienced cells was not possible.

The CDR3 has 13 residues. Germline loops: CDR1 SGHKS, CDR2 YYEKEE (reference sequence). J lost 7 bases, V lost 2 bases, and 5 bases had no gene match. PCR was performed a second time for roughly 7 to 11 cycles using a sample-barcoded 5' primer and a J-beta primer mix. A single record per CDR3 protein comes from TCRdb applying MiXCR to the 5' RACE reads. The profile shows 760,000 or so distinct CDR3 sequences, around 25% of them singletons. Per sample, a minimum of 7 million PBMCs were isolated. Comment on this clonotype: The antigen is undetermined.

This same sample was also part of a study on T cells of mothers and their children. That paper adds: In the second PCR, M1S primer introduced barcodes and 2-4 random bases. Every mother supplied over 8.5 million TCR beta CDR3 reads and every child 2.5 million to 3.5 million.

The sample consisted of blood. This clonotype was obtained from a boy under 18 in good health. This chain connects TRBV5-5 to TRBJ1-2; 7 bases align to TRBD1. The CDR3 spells CASSFDRVLGYTF. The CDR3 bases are TGTGCCAGCAGCTTCGACAGGGTGCTTGGCTACACCTTC.